The T cell receptor beta chain under discussion was sequenced for a study of blood T cell repertoires in COVID-19. Only one count was recorded for this clone. Under the authors' procedure: Quantification of nucleated cells was approximated via reference gene primer amplification. The data were produced by immunoSEQ multiplex PCR, yet TCRdb's version contains in-frame clones alone and is incomplete. V and J calls and clone size are as listed in that table; D and trimming were resolved from the DNA. The sample gives about 100,000 clones, roughly nine tenths of which show up once; roughly 1.9% is in the top ten. Deletions cut 6 bases from V and 4 bases from J, with 9 bases between. CDR1 is LNHDA and CDR2 is SQIVND in the germline V gene (reference sequence). This CDR3 contains 12 residues.

The chain is built from TRBV19 and TRBJ1-1, with D possibly matching TRBD1 (6 bases). The sample consisted of peripheral blood. The clonotype originates from a man aged 45-65 years with active COVID-19. The CDR3: CASRGGITEAFF. The DNA for the CDR3 is TGTGCCAGTAGAGGGGGAATCACTGAAGCTTTCTTT.